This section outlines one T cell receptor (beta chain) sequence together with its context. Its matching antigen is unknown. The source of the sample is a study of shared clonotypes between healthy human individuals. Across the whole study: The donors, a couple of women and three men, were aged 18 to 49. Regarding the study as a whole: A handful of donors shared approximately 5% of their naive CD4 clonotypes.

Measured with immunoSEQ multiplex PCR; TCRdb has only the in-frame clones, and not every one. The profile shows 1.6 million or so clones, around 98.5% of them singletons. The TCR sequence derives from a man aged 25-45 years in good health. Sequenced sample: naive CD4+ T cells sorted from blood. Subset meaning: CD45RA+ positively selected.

CDR3 region: CASSTTGANYGYTF. Here the CDR3 DNA reads TGTGCCAGCAGTACGACAGGGGCTAACTATGGCTACACCTTC. V and J are TRBV28 and TRBJ1-2; TRBD1 matches at 8 bases. Germline CDR1 and CDR2: MDHEN and SYDVKM. CDR3 size: 14 residues. The trim removed 5 bases at V and 0 bases at J, leaving 2 bases unmatched.